A selection of T cell receptor beta chains follows, all from one sample in a study of T cell repertoires in cytomegalovirus infection. Each CDR3 protein gets one entry after TCRdb re-called the reads with MiXCR. This sample has a few hundred thousand distinct CDR3 sequences, with 20% to 25% found just once. The material sequenced was CD8+ T cells from PBMCs. These receptor sequences come from a human donor in good health (CMV status not recorded). Some clones in this sample may be carry-over from other donors' samples. CDR3s include the opening cysteine and the closing phenylalanine or tryptophan. The D gene is left open where the match is weak. Where a row states a size, it is once, few, many or the class of an expanded clone; other rows omit it.

abundance	v_gene	d_gene	j_gene	CDR3nt	CDR3aa
few	TRBV5-1	-	TRBJ2-1	TGCGCCAGCTTACAGGGAGGATCCTACAATGAGCAGTTCTTC	CASLQGGSYNEQFF
many	TRBV6-4	-	TRBJ2-2	TGTGCCAGCAGAAAACTAGCGAACACCGGGGAGCTGTTTTTT	CASRKLANTGELFF
-	TRBV27	TRBD2	TRBJ2-7	TGTGCCAGCAGCTGGACTAGCGTGGGAGAGCAGTACTTC	CASSWTSVGEQYF
-	TRBV20-1	-	TRBJ1-1	TGCAGTGCTAGTGTGGCGGCCCTGAACACTGAAGCTTTCTTT	CSASVAALNTEAFF
few	TRBV9	TRBD2	TRBJ2-7	TGTGCCAGCAGCGTAGAGGGAGGAGCGGGGGGCCTCTACGAGCAGTACTTC	CASSVEGGAGGLYEQYF
many	TRBV7-6	-	TRBJ1-5	TGTGCCAGCAGCTTAGGGGGGTACTATAGCAATCAGCCCCAGCATTTT	CASSLGGYYSNQPQHF
many	TRBV7-9	-	TRBJ2-2	TGTGCCAGCAGTTTTCCGGCGGAAGGCCAGACCGGGGAGCTGTTTTTT	CASSFPAEGQTGELFF
few	TRBV7-9	-	TRBJ2-5	TGTGCCAGCAGCTTCCAGACGGCCCAAGAGACCCAGTACTTC	CASSFQTAQETQYF
-	TRBV20-1	-	TRBJ2-5	TGCAGTGCTAGCCCTCGGGGGAGAGAGACCCAGTACTTC	CSASPRGRETQYF
many	TRBV7-8	-	TRBJ2-7	TGTGCCAGCAGCCTCGAGGACTACCCTACAGGCTACGAGCAGTACTTC	CASSLEDYPTGYEQYF
-	TRBV29-1	TRBD1	TRBJ2-3	TGCAGCGTTGAAGACGGGACAGGGGATTATACGCAGTATTTT	CSVEDGTGDYTQYF
-	TRBV5-1	-	TRBJ2-7	TGCGCCAGCAGCTCACTCGGGACGTCCCTCTACGAGCAGTACTTC	CASSSLGTSLYEQYF
-	TRBV20-1	TRBD1	TRBJ2-1	TGCAGTGCTAGATTATCCGGGACAGGGGGCTTGAGCTCCTACAATGAGCAGTTCTTC	CSARLSGTGGLSSYNEQFF
few	TRBV7-3	-	TRBJ2-5	TGTGCCAGCAGCTTAAACCGTGCTAGCTCCCAAGAGACCCAGTACTTC	CASSLNRASSQETQYF
many	TRBV29-1	-	TRBJ2-3	TGCAGCGTGAGCCGGGACCAGGATTCGCAGTATTTT	CSVSRDQDSQYF
-	TRBV28	TRBD1	TRBJ2-7	TGTGCCAGCAGTGATGGGACAGACAGGGAGCAGTACTTC	CASSDGTDREQYF
many	TRBV7-2	-	TRBJ2-6	TGTGCCAGCAGCCCCCCTGCGGGATGGCTCGGGGCCAACGTCCTGACTTTC	CASSPPAGWLGANVLTF
many	TRBV4-1	-	TRBJ2-1	TGCGCCAGCAGCCCCCGGGGCGGGGGCAGCTCCTACAATGAGCAGTTCTTC	CASSPRGGGSSYNEQFF
-	TRBV7-8	-	TRBJ1-1	TGTGCCAGCAGCCACATAGACTACGAAGCTTTCTTT	CASSHIDYEAFF
few	TRBV4-1	TRBD2	TRBJ2-5	TGCGCCAGCAGCCAGGGCACCGGGACTAACAATCAAGAGACCCAGTACTTC	CASSQGTGTNNQETQYF
many	TRBV4-1	-	TRBJ2-7	TGCGCCAGCAGCCAAGATAATAACGCGTACTACGAGCAGTACTTC	CASSQDNNAYYEQYF